This entry is about one T cell receptor beta chain. Its antigen remains unidentified. The CDR3 spans 14 residues. The V gene lost 10 bases and the J gene lost 5 bases, with 17 bases spanning the gap. Looked up from germline, CDR1 is ENHRY and CDR2 is SYGVKD. Uncontrolled infection, other autoimmune disease, pregnancy or lactation disqualified patients from enrolment. Diagnosing involved the use of clinical symptoms, serum thyroxine and TRAb, thyroid ultrasound and orbital computed tomography. This specimen comes from a study of T cells in Graves' hyperthyroidism and ophthalmopathy. Study results and limitations: Researchers report that a 13 V-J model separated ophthalmopathy from stable hyperthyroidism. Blood samples included most of the expanded thyroid clonotypes exceeding 0.001.

The TCR beta CDR3 regions underwent amplification using RNA transcripts as the source. First-round RT-PCR targeting the TCR CDR3 was performed with the HTBI primer set. MiXCR, applied by TCRdb to the multiplex PCR reads, yields one record per CDR3 protein. The sample lists under 700,000 distinct CDR3 sequences; under 60% were seen once. The sample consisted of peripheral blood or thyroid tissue (not recorded which). The chain carries TRBV10-3 and TRBJ1-4; no clear D gene. This sequence originates from a woman aged 18 to 35 with Graves' hyperthyroidism. The CDR3 loop is CASLQRTKNEKLFF. CDR3 nucleotide sequence: TGTGCCAGCCTTCAGCGGACGAAAAATGAAAAACTGTTTTTT.